The T cell receptor (beta chain) under discussion was sequenced for a study of T cells in Graves' hyperthyroidism and ophthalmopathy. The CDR3 contains 15 residues. Germline CDR1 reads GTSNPN; CDR2 reads SVGIG (reference sequence). Between the trimmed V and J ends, which lost 2 bases and 3 bases, there was a span of 14 bases. A NOSPECS grade of at least 4, a Clinical Activity Score of at least 3 and duration under 3 months were recorded in ophthalmopathy patients. Diagnoses rested on clinical symptoms, serum thyroxine and TRAb, thyroid ultrasound and orbital computed tomography. Amplified TCR beta CDR3 regions came from RNA transcripts. The TCR CDR3 was amplified in a first-round RT-PCR using the HTBI primer set. A single record per CDR3 protein comes from TCRdb applying MiXCR to the multiplex PCR reads. The table has 550,000 to 600,000 distinct CDR3 sequences, 13% to 15% seen once. This clonotype was counted many times.

The source material was blood. The sequence was collected from a woman aged 18-29 years with Graves' ophthalmopathy. The rearrangement joins TRBV30 to TRBJ1-5, with D perhaps matching TRBD1 (6 bases). CDR3 protein: CAWSSDRRFNQPQHF. For the CDR3, the DNA is TGTGCCTGGAGTTCTGACAGGAGGTTCAATCAGCCCCAGCATTTT.